The next 30 T cell receptor beta chains were all read from a single sample in a study of blood T cell repertoires in COVID-19. Profiled with immunoSEQ multiplex PCR; TCRdb holds only in-frame clones, not every one. The repertoire holds some 110,000 clones, about 82% seen once, with approximately 5% in the top ten. Input material: peripheral blood. Every receptor here comes from a human donor in a cohort sampled during active COVID-19.

This sequence joins TRBV2 and TRBJ1-1, with unresolved D. The ends were cut back, 6 bases at V and 0 bases at J, with 14 bases in the middle. CDR1 SNHLY and CDR2 FYNNEI come from the germline V gene. This CDR3 region has 15 residues. CDR3 in DNA: TGTGCCAGCAGGGAGGAGGCCGGGATGAACACTGAAGCTTTCTTT. Translation gives CASREEAGMNTEAFF. Combining the CDR3 with reference TRBV2 and TRBJ1-1 gives the whole variable domain EPEVTQTPSHQVTQMGQEVILRCVPISNHLYFYWYRQILGQKVEFLVSFYNNEISEKSEIFDDQFSVERPDGSNFTLKIRSTKLEDSAMYFCASREEAGMNTEAFFGQGTRLTVV.

The chain is built from TRBV30 and TRBJ2-1; 13 bases are a match to TRBD2. Germline trimming cut 5 bases from V and 9 bases from J; bases unmatched to any gene: 7. The germline gives CDR1 GTSNPN, CDR2 SVGIG (reference sequence). The CDR3 is 14 residues long. The CDR3 DNA reads as TGTGCCTGGGAGCCGGGACTAGCGGGAACTGAGCAGTTCTTC. It translates to CAWEPGLAGTEQFF. Drawing the rest from reference TRBV30 and TRBJ2-1, the complete variable domain is SQTIHQWPATLVQPVGSPLSLECTVEGTSNPNLYWYRQAAGRGLQLLFYSVGIGQISSEVPQNLSASRPQDRQFILSSKKLLLSDSGFYLCAWEPGLAGTEQFFGPGTRLTVL.

The J gene is TRBJ2-2, the V gene TRBV28; 9 bases are a match to TRBD2. The CDR3 totals 16 residues. Germline assignment: CDR1 MDHEN and CDR2 SYDVKM. After removal of 5 bases from V and 5 bases from J, the junction contained 9 bases not matched to a gene. In nucleotides, the CDR3 is TGTGCCAGCAGTCCGCCGGATAGCGGGAGAACCGGGGAGCTGTTTTTT. Its protein is CASSPPDSGRTGELFF.

This clone was seen only a few times. The chain recombines TRBV19 with TRBJ1-4; 7 positions agree with TRBD1. Trimming removed 2 bases from V and 7 bases from J; junction bases left unmatched: 7. The CDR3 loop spans 15 amino acids. Germline CDR1 LNHDA, CDR2 SQIVND (reference sequence). As DNA, the CDR3 is TGTGCCAGTAGTATAATTCACAGGGGTGGTGAAAAACTGTTTTTT. Protein product: CASSIIHRGGEKLFF.

V is TRBV7-2 and J is TRBJ2-1; D might be TRBD1 (5 bases). The CDR3 totals 14 residues. Trimming stripped 3 bases from V and 2 bases from J, with 8 bases between. Germline V gene data show CDR1 as SGHTA and CDR2 as FQGNSA. The CDR3 nucleotides read TGTGCCAGCAGCTTGGGGCATACCTACAATGAGCAGTTCTTC. Its protein product is CASSLGHTYNEQFF.

This rearrangement joins TRBV6-5 to TRBJ1-1; the D is unclear. Looked up from germline, CDR1 is MNHEY and CDR2 is SVGAGI. The CDR3 has 13 amino acids. V shed 6 bases and J shed 1 base, with 9 bases lying between them. The CDR3 DNA sequence: TGTGCCAGCAGCTTACAGCAGAACACTGAAGCTTTCTTT. It encodes CASSLQQNTEAFF.

In this sample, this clone turned up a few times. The chain is built from TRBV7-2 and TRBJ2-7, with TRBD2 as a possible D gene (5 bases). The CDR3 is 17 residues long. V lost 2 bases and J lost 2, with 19 bases in between. Per the germline V gene, CDR1 is SGHTA and CDR2 is FQGNSA. CDR3 residues: CASSLNSGGGWTYEQYF. DNA for the CDR3: TGTGCCAGCAGCTTAAACAGCGGTGGCGGATGGACCTACGAGCAGTACTTC.

The rearrangement uses TRBV18 and TRBJ1-3, with a tentative D call TRBD1 (6 bases). The CDR3 contains 13 residues. Trimming took 6 bases from V and 8 from J, leaving 14 bases between them. Germline V gene lookup returns CDR1 KGHSH and CDR2 LQKENI. The CDR3 loop is CASSPNREDTIYF. As DNA, the CDR3 is TGTGCCAGCTCGCCGAACAGGGAAGACACCATATATTTT.

This chain links TRBV7-9 with TRBJ2-7; 8 nucleotides align to TRBD2. CDR1 is SEHNR and CDR2 is FQNEAQ in the germline V gene (reference sequence). V was pared by 4 bases and J by 0 bases, with 8 bases of the junction left unmatched. The CDR3 runs 16 residues. The CDR3 sequence: CASSSYGGTSSYEQYF. The CDR3 DNA is TGTGCCAGCAGCTCTTACGGGGGGACTAGCTCCTACGAGCAGTACTTC.

The chain joins TRBV2 to TRBJ2-7; D call uncertain. V was trimmed by 6 bases and J by 0 bases, leaving 15 bases between them. Germline CDR1 reads SNHLY; CDR2 reads FYNNEI. CDR3 length: 15 residues. The CDR3 nucleotides are TGTGCCAGCAGGGAGTACCGGATTTCCTCCTACGAGCAGTACTTC. Translation gives CASREYRISSYEQYF.

This clone was counted once. The V call is TRBV5-1, the J call TRBJ2-2, with D perhaps TRBD2 (6 bases). V shed 4 bases and J shed 1 base, with 14 bases lying between them. There are 16 residues in the CDR3. Germline V gene sequence: CDR1 SGHRS, CDR2 YFSETQ. The CDR3: CASSPWTGENTGELFF. The CDR3 bases are TGCGCCAGCAGCCCGTGGACGGGAGAGAACACCGGGGAGCTGTTTTTT. The full variable domain, rest sourced from reference TRBV5-1 and TRBJ2-2, is KAGVTQTPRYLIKTRGQQVTLSCSPISGHRSVSWYQQTPGQGLQFLFEYFSETQRNKGNFPGRFSGRQFSNSRSEMNVSTLELGDSALYLCASSPWTGENTGELFFGEGSRLTVL.

This clone has only one observation. The V gene is TRBV2, the J gene TRBJ2-7; D is possibly TRBD1 (5 bases). The CDR3 covers 15 residues. With 6 bases removed from V and 2 bases from J, the gap between germline ends came to 17 bases. Germline-derived CDR1 and CDR2 are SNHLY and FYNNEI. CDR3 in amino acids: CASRVQGSRTYEQYF. In nucleotides, the CDR3 is TGTGCCAGCAGAGTTCAGGGCAGCCGCACCTACGAGCAGTACTTC.

The J gene is TRBJ1-5, the V gene TRBV7-6; 8 nucleotides line up with TRBD1. Per germline, CDR1 SGHVS and CDR2 FNYEAQ. V was pared by 5 bases and J by 2 bases, with 8 bases of the junction left unmatched. The CDR3 extends over 16 amino acids. DNA of the CDR3: TGTGCCAGCAGCCATGGCAGGGGGCCTGGCAATCAGCCCCAGCATTTT. It encodes CASSHGRGPGNQPQHF.

The chain uses TRBV30 and TRBJ2-5; weak D call: TRBD1 (6 bases). Germline assignment: CDR1 GTSNPN and CDR2 SVGIG (reference sequence). The ends were cut back, 8 bases at V and 2 bases at J, with 12 bases in the middle. CDR3 length: 12 residues. CDR3 in DNA: TGTGCCGGGCAGGGGATTCAAGAGACCCAGTACTTC. This encodes CAGQGIQETQYF.

The V call is TRBV10-3, the J call TRBJ2-5; 10 bases line up with TRBD1. The junction had 5 bases not matched to a gene; V was cut back by 6 bases and J by 4 bases. This CDR3 contains 14 residues. In germline, CDR1 is ENHRY, CDR2 SYGVKD. The CDR3 bases are TGTGCCATCAGACGGGACAGGGGAGGAGAGACCCAGTACTTC. Protein: CAIRRDRGGETQYF.

The rearrangement joins TRBV9 to TRBJ1-1; 10 bases are a match to TRBD1. V lost 4 bases to trimming and J lost 4 bases; unmatched junction nucleotides: 7. This CDR3 has 15 residues. Germline V lookup: CDR1 SGDLS, CDR2 YYNGEE. CDR3: CASSPGQGRSTEAFF. For the CDR3, the DNA is TGTGCCAGCAGCCCGGGACAGGGGCGGAGCACTGAAGCTTTCTTT.

The chain has TRBV5-1 and TRBJ2-7; 8 nucleotides match TRBD1. The germline gives CDR1 SGHRS, CDR2 YFSETQ. The CDR3 loop spans 14 amino acids. V was pared by 3 bases and J by 2 bases, with 4 bases of the junction left unmatched. For the CDR3, the DNA is TGCGCCAGCAGCTCTGACAGGGGACCCTACGAGCAGTACTTC. It yields the protein CASSSDRGPYEQYF.

This sequence joins TRBV2 and TRBJ2-5; 8 nucleotides line up with TRBD1. V lost 5 bases, J lost 2 bases, and 13 bases stayed unmatched. The length of the CDR3 is 17 residues. Germline assignment: CDR1 SNHLY and CDR2 FYNNEI. CDR3 bases: TGTGCCAGCAGTCATAGAACGGACAGGGACCCGCAAGAGACCCAGTACTTC. Amino acid sequence: CASSHRTDRDPQETQYF. Full variable domain (rest looked up from reference TRBV2 and TRBJ2-5): EPEVTQTPSHQVTQMGQEVILRCVPISNHLYFYWYRQILGQKVEFLVSFYNNEISEKSEIFDDQFSVERPDGSNFTLKIRSTKLEDSAMYFCASSHRTDRDPQETQYFGPGTRLLVL.

V is TRBV7-2 and J is TRBJ1-6; D is uncertain. This CDR3 is built from 12 residues. Germline-derived CDR1 and CDR2 are SGHTA and FQGNSA. Trimming stripped 3 bases from V and 12 bases from J, with 9 bases between. This CDR3 is CASSFFRGPLHF. The DNA of the CDR3 is TGTGCCAGCAGCTTCTTCCGGGGACCCCTCCACTTT.

This clone showed up just once. V usage is TRBV27 and J usage is TRBJ1-1; 8 bases line up with TRBD1. The CDR3 covers 15 residues. J was trimmed by 4 bases and V by 0 bases; bases with no gene match: 4. Per germline, CDR1 MNHEY and CDR2 SMNVEV (reference sequence). CDR3 in DNA: TGTGCCAGCAGTTTATCTCCGACAGGGGCCACTGAAGCTTTCTTT. Translated, it gives CASSLSPTGATEAFF.

The chain couples TRBV7-2 to TRBJ1-1; tentative D call: TRBD1 (5 bases). The CDR3 runs to 13 residues. Trimming pared 7 bases from V and 1 base from J, leaving 10 bases between. Per germline, CDR1 SGHTA and CDR2 FQGNSA. CDR3 nucleotides: TGTGCCAGCAACCCAACAGGGAACACTGAAGCTTTCTTT. Translated, it gives CASNPTGNTEAFF.

The sample holds one count of this clone. J is TRBJ2-1 and V is TRBV6-5, with TRBD2 matching 11 bases. J gave up 6 bases and V 5 bases, and 6 bases lay outside the gene matches. The germline CDR1 and CDR2 sequences are MNHEY and SVGAGI. CDR3 length equals 15 residues. CDR3 nucleotides: TGTGCCAGCAGTACTTTAGCGGGAGGGTTCAATGAGCAGTTCTTC. It specifies CASSTLAGGFNEQFF.

CDR3 protein: CASSPGTQYEQYF. CDR3 DNA sequence: TGTGCCAGCAGTCCCGGGACTCAGTACGAGCAGTACTTC. This chain connects TRBV6-5 to TRBJ2-7; tentative D call: TRBD2 (6 bases). V lost 5 bases and J 4 bases, leaving 12 bases between the germline ends. Per the germline V gene, CDR1 is MNHEY and CDR2 is SVGAGI. The CDR3 length is 13 residues.

V and J are TRBV9 and TRBJ2-1; D call uncertain. This CDR3 has 12 residues. Trimming stripped 5 bases from V and 3 bases from J, with 6 bases between. Looked up from germline, CDR1 is SGDLS and CDR2 is YYNGEE. CDR3 region: CASSSHYNEQFF. Written as DNA, the CDR3 is TGTGCCAGCAGTTCCCACTACAATGAGCAGTTCTTC.

The genes are TRBV11-2 and TRBJ1-5; 7 nucleotides agree with TRBD1. V lost 6 bases, J lost 0 bases, and 2 bases stayed unmatched. This CDR3 is built from 14 residues. In germline, CDR1 is SGHAT, CDR2 FQNNGV. The CDR3 sequence is CASRNRGSNQPQHF. CDR3 coding DNA: TGTGCCAGCAGGAACAGGGGTAGCAATCAGCCCCAGCATTTT.

This clone was seen a single time. The chain combines TRBV2 with TRBJ1-5; TRBD1 agrees at 10 bases. The CDR3 covers 15 residues. V gave up 4 bases and J gave up 6 bases; unmatched junction bases: 6. Germline-derived CDR1 and CDR2 are SNHLY and FYNNEI. CDR3 coding DNA: TGTGCCAGCAGTGTCAGACAGGGGGCGGTTCAGCCCCAGCATTTT. It yields the protein CASSVRQGAVQPQHF.

In DNA, the CDR3 is TGTGCCAGCAGCTTAGGAGGATCAGGGGGCTATACAGATACGCAGTATTTT. Translation: CASSLGGSGGYTDTQYF. The rearrangement joins TRBV11-2 to TRBJ2-3; TRBD1 matches at 8 bases. CDR1 is SGHAT, CDR2 FQNNGV, per germline. This CDR3 has 17 residues. Losses at the gene ends were 1 base for V and 3 bases for J; bases not matched to a gene: 9.

The chain combines TRBV20-1 with TRBJ1-2, with 9 nucleotides matching TRBD1. The CDR3 covers 14 residues. Germline loops: CDR1 DFQATT, CDR2 SNEGSKA (reference sequence). The V and J ends lost 3 bases and 9 bases, in that order; junction bases with no gene match: 11. The CDR3 is CSASSGTGTESYTF. CDR3 DNA sequence: TGCAGTGCTAGTAGTGGGACAGGGACCGAGAGCTACACCTTC.

The rearrangement links TRBV11-3 to TRBJ1-1, with no clear D. Trimming removed 3 bases from V and 4 bases from J, with 9 bases in between. Germline CDR1 reads SGHNT; CDR2 reads YENEEA. The CDR3 covers 13 residues. CDR3 DNA: TGTGCCAGCAGCTTTTCAGGTACCACTGAAGCTTTCTTT. Encoded protein: CASSFSGTTEAFF.

The V gene is TRBV28, the J gene TRBJ2-6; D might be TRBD1 (5 bases). Germline-derived CDR1 and CDR2 are MDHEN and SYDVKM. Trimming cost V 7 bases and J 0 bases, with 16 bases left between them. The CDR3 consists of 17 residues. CDR3 DNA sequence: TGTGCCAGCAAGGGGCGTGACGGGCCCTCTGGGGCCAACGTCCTGACTTTC. Amino acids: CASKGRDGPSGANVLTF.